The 32 T cell receptor beta chains reported below all come from one sample, sequenced in a study of cytomegalovirus exposure and HLA in healthy donors. It was with 60 Vbeta and 13 Jbeta primers that the PCR ran. Method: immunoSEQ multiplex PCR; TCRdb's copy keeps in-frame clones and lacks some. The repertoire holds some 150,000 clones, over 75% seen once, with approximately 5.7% in the top ten. Sequencing used PBMCs. These receptor sequences come from a man between 25 and 39 years old in good health and CMV-seropositive.

This chain connects TRBV6-5 to TRBJ2-7; TRBD2 is a possible D gene (5 bases). Germline lookup yields CDR1 MNHEY and CDR2 SVGAGI. The length of the CDR3 is 16 residues. Trimming removed 2 bases at V and 3 bases at J, with 17 bases between. The CDR3 DNA sequence: TGTGCCAGCAGTTACCGTCCTATCGGGAACATCTACGAGCAGTACTTC. Residues: CASSYRPIGNIYEQYF.

The chain joins TRBV4-1 to TRBJ1-5, with D possibly being TRBD1 (6 bases). CDR3 size: 14 residues. The V gene's germline CDR1 is MGHRA and CDR2 YSYEKL. V lost 4 bases and J lost 4, with 11 bases in between. The CDR3 sequence is CASSPYTGNQPQHF. The DNA of the CDR3 is TGCGCCAGCAGCCCTTATACAGGGAATCAGCCCCAGCATTTT.

The rearrangement links TRBV2 to TRBJ2-1, with 7 bases matching TRBD2. This CDR3 is built from 15 residues. In germline, CDR1 is SNHLY, CDR2 FYNNEI. The ends lost 1 base at V and 5 bases at J; junction bases unmatched: 5. Here the CDR3 reads CASSEEAGVDNEQFF. CDR3 in DNA: TGTGCCAGCAGTGAAGAGGCGGGGGTTGACAATGAGCAGTTCTTC.

This clone has only a few counts. The chain uses TRBV5-1 and TRBJ2-7; 7 bases fit TRBD1. The CDR3 is 14 residues long. V trimming: 0 bases; J trimming: 2 bases; junction bases outside the gene matches: 2. Per the germline V gene, CDR1 is SGHRS and CDR2 is YFSETQ. The CDR3 DNA follows: TGCGCCAGCAGCTTGGGTAGGGGGCCCTACGAGCAGTACTTC. Translated: CASSLGRGPYEQYF.

V usage is TRBV5-4 and J usage is TRBJ2-7; 8 bases align to TRBD1. V was pared by 4 bases and J by 5 bases, with 11 bases of the junction left unmatched. Germline CDR1 reads SGHNT; CDR2 reads YYREEE (reference sequence). The CDR3 totals 15 residues. CDR3 residues: CASSPYRDRPHEQYF. The CDR3 DNA sequence: TGTGCCAGCAGCCCTTACCGGGACAGGCCACACGAGCAGTACTTC.

V is TRBV7-9 and J is TRBJ2-3, with TRBD2 matching over 8 bases. CDR3 length: 15 amino acids. V shed 1 base and J 10 bases; nucleotides not matched to a gene: 10. CDR1 and CDR2 from the germline V gene are SEHNR and FQNEAQ (reference sequence). The CDR3 region has the DNA TGTGCCAGCAGCTTAGGTTACGGGAGGGCCTTATCGCAGTATTTT. Residues: CASSLGYGRALSQYF.

This rearrangement joins TRBV28 to TRBJ2-7, with 7 bases lining up with TRBD1. Trimming at V came to 9 bases and at J to 1 base, leaving 15 bases not matched to a gene. This CDR3 is 16 amino acids long. CDR1 MDHEN and CDR2 SYDVKM come from the germline V gene. CDR3 in amino acids: CASRGSGTAASYEQYF. In DNA, the CDR3 is TGTGCCAGTCGGGGCTCCGGGACAGCCGCTTCCTACGAGCAGTACTTC.

J is TRBJ2-1 and V is TRBV28, with a possible D match to TRBD1 (5 bases). Deletions cut 3 bases from V and 6 bases from J, with 12 bases between. Germline assignment: CDR1 MDHEN and CDR2 SYDVKM. The CDR3 is made up of 14 amino acids. CDR3 loop: CASSLTEVGNEQFF. CDR3 nucleotide sequence: TGTGCCAGCAGTTTGACAGAGGTCGGCAATGAGCAGTTCTTC.

CDR3 amino acids: CASSRTSGGPYEQYF. The CDR3, as DNA: TGCGCCAGCAGCAGGACTAGCGGGGGCCCTTACGAGCAGTACTTC. The chain uses TRBV5-1 and TRBJ2-7; 13 nucleotides match TRBD2. J lost 4 bases, V lost 4 bases, and 5 bases had no gene match. CDR1 SGHRS and CDR2 YFSETQ come from the germline V gene. This CDR3 comprises 15 residues.

The rearrangement uses TRBV19 and TRBJ2-7, with 11 positions matching TRBD2. Germline-derived CDR1 and CDR2 are LNHDA and SQIVND (reference sequence). With 6 bases clipped from V and 3 bases from J, the junction kept 7 bases outside the gene matches. There are 15 residues in the CDR3. The CDR3 region is CASSGPGLAVYEQYF. In DNA, the CDR3 is TGTGCCAGTAGCGGTCCGGGACTAGCGGTCTACGAGCAGTACTTC.

CDR3 nucleotides: TGCGCCAGCAGACTCACAGATACGCAGTATTTT. Translating gives CASRLTDTQYF. The chain uses TRBV5-1 and TRBJ2-3; D gene unclear. V shed 5 bases and J shed 2 bases, with 3 bases lying between them. CDR1 SGHRS and CDR2 YFSETQ come from the germline V gene. CDR3 length equals 11 residues.

This clone was observed a few times. The J gene is TRBJ1-6, the V gene TRBV2; TRBD1 matches at 8 bases. In germline, CDR1 is SNHLY, CDR2 FYNNEI. The CDR3 contains 14 residues. The CDR3 coding sequence is TGTGCTAGACAGGGGAGCTCCTATAATTCACCCCTCCACTTT. Its protein product is CARQGSSYNSPLHF.

The chain couples TRBV5-8 to TRBJ2-7; D might be TRBD1 (6 bases). The CDR3 is 13 amino acids. CDR1 is SGHTS, CDR2 YDEGEE, per germline. Trimming cost V 2 bases and J 2 bases, with 8 bases left between them. CDR3 coding DNA: TGTGCCAGCAGCTTCCGGACAGCCTACGAGCAGTACTTC. Translation: CASSFRTAYEQYF.

The chain recombines TRBV29-1 with TRBJ1-1; the D is unclear. This CDR3 is 12 amino acids long. The germline CDR1 and CDR2 sequences are SQVTM and ANQGSEA. V was trimmed by 1 base and J by 1 base, leaving 4 bases between them. The DNA for the CDR3 is TGCAGCGTTGAAGCAGAGAACACTGAAGCTTTCTTT. Its translation is CSVEAENTEAFF. Combining the CDR3 with reference TRBV29-1 and TRBJ1-1 gives the whole variable domain SAVISQKPSRDICQRGTSLTIQCQVDSQVTMMFWYRQQPGQSLTLIATANQGSEATYESGFVIDKFPISRPNLTFSTLTVSNMSPEDSSIYLCSVEAENTEAFFGQGTRLTVV.

CDR3 amino acids: CASRPGLGTDTQYF. The CDR3 DNA sequence: TGTGCCAGCAGACCAGGGTTGGGGACAGATACGCAGTATTTT. V and J are TRBV5-6 and TRBJ2-3; D may be TRBD1 (5 bases). Germline V lookup: CDR1 SGHDT, CDR2 YYEEEE. There are 14 residues in the CDR3. V lost 5 bases to trimming and J lost 3 bases, with 13 bases between them.

This CDR3 reads CASSQAAGSYNEQFF. The DNA for the CDR3 is TGTGCCAGCAGCCAGGCAGCGGGATCCTACAATGAGCAGTTCTTC. The chain is built from TRBV14 and TRBJ2-1; TRBD2 agrees at 7 bases. Per germline, CDR1 SGHDN and CDR2 FVKESK. The length of the CDR3 is 15 residues. Trimming cost V 3 bases and J 1 base; bases outside gene matches: 3.

The chain recombines TRBV4-1 with TRBJ1-4; 8 bases match TRBD1. This CDR3 has 18 residues. V gave up 1 base and J gave up 6 bases; unmatched junction bases: 13. Per the germline V gene, CDR1 is MGHRA and CDR2 is YSYEKL. The CDR3 reads CASSQGQGASVLDEKLFF. CDR3 nucleotide sequence: TGCGCCAGCAGCCAAGGGCAGGGGGCCTCGGTATTGGATGAAAAACTGTTTTTT.

With regard to this clone: The conserved phenylalanine or tryptophan normally closing the CDR3 is absent here, so this likely arose from a read error. The chain is built from TRBV7-2 and TRBJ2-7, with unresolved D. V lost 2 bases, J lost 3 bases, and 8 bases lay in between. The CDR3 has 13 residues. Germline V lookup: CDR1 SGHTA, CDR2 FQGNSA. CDR3 loop: CASSLSPDYEQYS. The CDR3 DNA reads as TGTGCCAGCAGCTTAAGCCCAGACTACGAGCAGTACTCC.

On this clone itself: This specimen includes other DNA sequences encoding the same CDR3. CDR3 in DNA: TGCAGTGCCCTTCAAGAGACCCAGTACTTC. It encodes CSALQETQYF. The genes are TRBV20-1 and TRBJ2-5; no clear D gene. Germline CDR1 DFQATT, CDR2 SNEGSKA (reference sequence). With 6 bases removed from V and 2 bases from J, the gap between germline ends came to 4 bases. The CDR3 runs to 10 residues.

The rearrangement links TRBV7-6 to TRBJ2-7; D might be TRBD2 (5 bases). Germline V gene data show CDR1 as SGHVS and CDR2 as FNYEAQ. CDR3 length: 14 residues. Trimming pared 1 base from V and 13 bases from J, leaving 20 bases between. CDR3 DNA sequence: TGTGCCAGCAGCTTAGAGGTCCAGCGGAGCCCCGAATACTTC. Translated, it gives CASSLEVQRSPEYF. Drawing the rest from reference TRBV7-6 and TRBJ2-7, the complete variable domain is GAGVSQSPRYKVTKRGQDVALRCDPISGHVSLYWYRQALGQGPEFLTYFNYEAQQDKSGLPNDRFSAERPEGSISTLTIQRTEQRDSAMYRCASSLEVQRSPEYFGPGTRLTVT.

V usage is TRBV7-6 and J usage is TRBJ2-1; 12 bases align to TRBD2. From germline, CDR1 is SGHVS and CDR2 FNYEAQ. V shed 4 bases and J 9 bases; nucleotides not matched to a gene: 10. The CDR3 is 16 residues long. CDR3: CASSSPPSGRAGEQFF. In nucleotides, the CDR3 is TGTGCCAGCAGCTCCCCCCCTAGCGGGAGGGCAGGTGAGCAGTTCTTC.

The chain uses TRBV18 and TRBJ1-1, with TRBD1 identical over 7 bases. Trimming at V came to 4 bases and at J to 6 bases, leaving 5 bases not matched to a gene. This CDR3 region has 13 residues. CDR1 and CDR2 (germline): KGHSH, LQKENI. This CDR3 reads CASSRNQGAEAFF. The CDR3 DNA reads as TGTGCCAGCTCACGCAACCAGGGGGCTGAAGCTTTCTTT.

The CDR3 protein is CASSSVTDTQYF. CDR3 sequence (DNA): TGTGCCAGCAGCTCGGTGACAGATACGCAGTATTTT. This chain uses TRBV7-6 with TRBJ2-3; D is unclear. Germline V gives CDR1 SGHVS, CDR2 FNYEAQ. V lost 4 bases to trimming and J lost 3 bases, with 5 bases between them. The length of the CDR3 is 12 residues. Combining the CDR3 with reference TRBV7-6 and TRBJ2-3 gives the whole variable domain GAGVSQSPRYKVTKRGQDVALRCDPISGHVSLYWYRQALGQGPEFLTYFNYEAQQDKSGLPNDRFSAERPEGSISTLTIQRTEQRDSAMYRCASSSVTDTQYFGPGTRLTVL.

The V and J genes are TRBV30 and TRBJ2-2; perhaps TRBD2 as D (5 bases). The germline gives CDR1 GTSNPN, CDR2 SVGIG (reference sequence). This CDR3 has 15 residues. V lost 2 bases and J lost 4, with 14 bases in between. As DNA, the CDR3 is TGTGCCTGGAGTACAAGGACTCAACTCACCGGGGAGCTGTTTTTT. It yields the protein CAWSTRTQLTGELFF.

This clone has a single count. The chain carries TRBV5-6 and TRBJ2-2; D perhaps matches TRBD1 (6 bases). The CDR3 spans 13 residues. V lost 5 bases to trimming and J lost 7 bases, with 12 bases between them. Germline V gene lookup returns CDR1 SGHDT and CDR2 YYEEEE. The CDR3, as DNA: TGTGCCAGCAGTTGGGACACTGGCGGGGAGCTGTTTTTT. It codes for CASSWDTGGELFF.

The V gene is TRBV28, the J gene TRBJ1-1; D not certain. This CDR3 contains 14 residues. Germline CDR1 and CDR2: MDHEN and SYDVKM. V gave up 6 bases and J gave up 0 bases, with 11 bases separating them. CDR3 sequence (DNA): TGTGCCAGCAGGGAGGGTCCAATGAACACTGAAGCTTTCTTT. Translated: CASREGPMNTEAFF.

The rearrangement joins TRBV1 to TRBJ2-3; the table's D call, TRBD2, was not checked against the DNA. TRBV1 is tagged as a pseudogene. The CDR3 consists of 16 residues. The CDR3 sequence is CTSSACASGGTDTQYF. The CDR3 DNA reads as TGCACCAGCAGCGCTTGCGCTAGCGGGGGCACAGATACGCAGTATTTT.

This clone was observed a few times. The CDR3 DNA reads TGTGCCAGCAGTGAAGCCCCAGCGGGGGTGACAGATACGCAGTATTTT. It specifies CASSEAPAGVTDTQYF. The rearrangement uses TRBV2 and TRBJ2-3; 8 bases are shared with TRBD2. This CDR3 contains 16 residues. CDR1 and CDR2 (germline): SNHLY, FYNNEI. Trimming took 0 bases from V and 3 from J; bases not matched to a gene: 5.

This clone was picked up a small number of times. DNA for the CDR3: TGTGCCAGCAGCACCCAGGGGGCCAATGAGCAGTTCTTC. Encoded protein: CASSTQGANEQFF. The chain has TRBV11-3 and TRBJ2-1; 8 bases align to TRBD1. This CDR3 region has 13 residues. Per the germline V gene, CDR1 is SGHNT and CDR2 is YENEEA. V lost 5 bases, J lost 6 bases, and 3 bases stayed unmatched.

This clone occurred once. CDR3 amino acids: CASRSDRGAPGAFF. CDR3 nucleotides: TGTGCCAGCAGATCTGACAGGGGCGCTCCGGGAGCTTTCTTT. The chain carries TRBV6-5 and TRBJ1-1; 8 bases are shared with TRBD1. This CDR3 has 14 residues. V lost 6 bases and J lost 10; bases outside the gene matches: 13. Germline V CDR1 and CDR2: MNHEY, SVGAGI.

The genes are TRBV2 and TRBJ2-3; TRBD1 matches 7 bases. The V gene end was trimmed by 4 bases and the J gene end by 8 bases; junction bases not matched to a gene: 15. CDR3 length equals 16 residues. The V gene's germline CDR1 is SNHLY and CDR2 FYNNEI. The CDR3 region is CASSGAPTGAVGTQYF. The CDR3 region has the DNA TGTGCCAGCAGTGGGGCCCCCACAGGGGCGGTAGGTACGCAGTATTTT.

The J gene is TRBJ2-7, the V gene TRBV10-3, with 7 positions matching TRBD1. Germline trimming cut 6 bases from V and 2 bases from J; bases unmatched to any gene: 4. Germline values: CDR1 ENHRY, CDR2 SYGVKD. This CDR3 has 13 amino acids. CDR3 region: CAISPGQPYEQYF. DNA of the CDR3: TGTGCCATCAGCCCGGGACAGCCCTACGAGCAGTACTTC.